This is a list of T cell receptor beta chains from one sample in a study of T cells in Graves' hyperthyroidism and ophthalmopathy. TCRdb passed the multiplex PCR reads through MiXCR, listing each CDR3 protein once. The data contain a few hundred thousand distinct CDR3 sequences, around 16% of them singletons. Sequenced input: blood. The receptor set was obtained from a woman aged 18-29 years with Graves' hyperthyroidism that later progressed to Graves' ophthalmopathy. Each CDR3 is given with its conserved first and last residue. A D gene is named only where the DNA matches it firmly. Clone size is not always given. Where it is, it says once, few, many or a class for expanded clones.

cdr3_nt: TGTGCCAGCAGTGAATGGGCAGGGGTAGACGGCTACACCTTC
cdr3_aa: CASSEWAGVDGYTF
v_call: TRBV6-4
d_call: NA
clone_size: NA
j_call: TRBJ1-2

cdr3_nt: TGTGCCAGTAGACCGGGACCCTACACAGATACGCAGTATTTT
cdr3_aa: CASRPGPYTDTQYF
v_call: TRBV19
d_call: NA
clone_size: few
j_call: TRBJ2-3

cdr3_nt: TGTGCCAGCCTACAGGGACTGAATCAGCCCCAGCATTTT
cdr3_aa: CASLQGLNQPQHF
v_call: TRBV28
d_call: NA
clone_size: many
j_call: TRBJ1-5

cdr3_nt: TGCAGCGTTGGTGAGGATGAGCAGTTCTTC
cdr3_aa: CSVGEDEQFF
v_call: TRBV29-1
d_call: NA
clone_size: few
j_call: TRBJ2-1

cdr3_nt: TGCGCCAGCAGCCAAGAAGGTTTCTCTGGAAACACCATATATTTT
cdr3_aa: CASSQEGFSGNTIYF
v_call: TRBV4-1
d_call: NA
clone_size: few
j_call: TRBJ1-3

cdr3_nt: TGCAGTGCTAGCCGCGGGAGGGGCCGCTATGGCTACACCTTC
cdr3_aa: CSASRGRGRYGYTF
v_call: TRBV20-1
d_call: NA
clone_size: many
j_call: TRBJ1-2

cdr3_nt: TGCAGTGCTAGAGATCGGTTCAGCAATGAGCAGTTCTTC
cdr3_aa: CSARDRFSNEQFF
v_call: TRBV20-1
d_call: NA
clone_size: many
j_call: TRBJ2-1

cdr3_nt: TGCAGTGCTACGGTGGTAGCGGGAGGTGAGACCCAGTACTTC
cdr3_aa: CSATVVAGGETQYF
v_call: TRBV20-1
d_call: TRBD2
clone_size: many
j_call: TRBJ2-5

cdr3_nt: TGCAGTGCTATAGTCCGGGGGGAGCAGTACTTC
cdr3_aa: CSAIVRGEQYF
v_call: TRBV20-1
d_call: NA
clone_size: NA
j_call: TRBJ2-7

cdr3_nt: TGTGCCAGCGAGATTCTGGGACAGGGCATCCGTTGGAGCAATCAGCCCCAGCATTTT
cdr3_aa: CASEILGQGIRWSNQPQHF
v_call: TRBV6-4
d_call: TRBD1
clone_size: few
j_call: TRBJ1-5

cdr3_nt: TGTGCCAGCAGCGTAAATCCCTCTGGAAACACCATATATTTT
cdr3_aa: CASSVNPSGNTIYF
v_call: TRBV6-1
d_call: NA
clone_size: NA
j_call: TRBJ1-3

cdr3_nt: TGTGCCAGCAGAATTAGGGAGCAAGAGACCCAGTACTTC
cdr3_aa: CASRIREQETQYF
v_call: TRBV12-3/TRBV12-4
d_call: NA
clone_size: many
j_call: TRBJ2-5

cdr3_nt: TGTGCCAGCAGGCAGGGCGGGCGGCCCCAGCATTTT
cdr3_aa: CASRQGGRPQHF
v_call: TRBV28
d_call: NA
clone_size: NA
j_call: TRBJ1-5

cdr3_nt: TGTGCCAGCAGCCTAACTTGGGAGACCCAGTACTTC
cdr3_aa: CASSLTWETQYF
v_call: TRBV5-6
d_call: NA
clone_size: many
j_call: TRBJ2-5

cdr3_nt: TGTGCCAGCAGTCAAAGACAGGGTGGCACAGATACGCAGTATTTT
cdr3_aa: CASSQRQGGTDTQYF
v_call: TRBV2
d_call: TRBD1
clone_size: many
j_call: TRBJ2-3

cdr3_nt: TGCGCCAGCAGCCTTTCCGGGAGAGATACGCAGTATTTT
cdr3_aa: CASSLSGRDTQYF
v_call: TRBV5-1
d_call: NA
clone_size: many
j_call: TRBJ2-3

cdr3_nt: TGTGCCAGCAGTGAAAACTGGGCCGAGAAATACTACGAGCAGTACTTC
cdr3_aa: CASSENWAEKYYEQYF
v_call: TRBV6-1
d_call: NA
clone_size: many
j_call: TRBJ2-7

cdr3_nt: TGTGCCAGCAGACCTCACTGGGCGGAGACCCAGTACTTC
cdr3_aa: CASRPHWAETQYF
v_call: TRBV6-2/TRBV6-3
d_call: NA
clone_size: NA
j_call: TRBJ2-5

cdr3_nt: TGTGCCAGCAGATCGGACAGGGGGCTGGGACCCCTCCACTTT
cdr3_aa: CASRSDRGLGPLHF
v_call: TRBV6-1
d_call: TRBD1
clone_size: NA
j_call: TRBJ1-6

cdr3_nt: TGCAGTGCTCGCAGGGTAGAGACCTACGAGCAGTACTTC
cdr3_aa: CSARRVETYEQYF
v_call: TRBV20-1
d_call: NA
clone_size: many
j_call: TRBJ2-7

cdr3_nt: TGTGCCACTAGGACCCAGAATGAGCAGTTCTTC
cdr3_aa: CATRTQNEQFF
v_call: TRBV6-1
d_call: NA
clone_size: many
j_call: TRBJ2-1

cdr3_nt: TGTGCCAGCAGCCTTTGGATAGGGGGCCCCACAGATACGCAGTATTTT
cdr3_aa: CASSLWIGGPTDTQYF
v_call: TRBV13
d_call: TRBD1
clone_size: NA
j_call: TRBJ2-3

cdr3_nt: TGTGCCAGCAGCTTTGTGCCTCTCCCTTACACAGATACGCAGTATTTT
cdr3_aa: CASSFVPLPYTDTQYF
v_call: TRBV5-6
d_call: NA
clone_size: NA
j_call: TRBJ2-3

cdr3_nt: TGTGCCAGCAACAACTCGGACAGGGGGCCCTACGAGCAGTACTTC
cdr3_aa: CASNNSDRGPYEQYF
v_call: TRBV28
d_call: TRBD1
clone_size: many
j_call: TRBJ2-7

cdr3_nt: TGTGCCAGCAGCTTGGACAGGGGGCGAGGCTATGGCTACACCTTC
cdr3_aa: CASSLDRGRGYGYTF
v_call: TRBV11-2
d_call: TRBD1
clone_size: many
j_call: TRBJ1-2

cdr3_nt: TGTGCCAGCAGCCACCTAGGGTCGTCTAACTATGGCTACACCTTC
cdr3_aa: CASSHLGSSNYGYTF
v_call: TRBV14
d_call: NA
clone_size: few
j_call: TRBJ1-2

cdr3_nt: TGCGCCAGCAGCTGGTCAGGGAATGAGCAGTTCTTC
cdr3_aa: CASSWSGNEQFF
v_call: TRBV5-1
d_call: NA
clone_size: many
j_call: TRBJ2-1

cdr3_nt: TGCTCGATAGCGGGAGTTAGGAATGAGCAGTTCTTC
cdr3_aa: CSIAGVRNEQFF
v_call: TRBV20-1
d_call: TRBD2
clone_size: many
j_call: TRBJ2-1

cdr3_nt: TGTGCCACCAGTGATTTGAGGGGGACTAGCGGGAGTTCCACAGATACGCAGTATTTT
cdr3_aa: CATSDLRGTSGSSTDTQYF
v_call: TRBV24-1
d_call: TRBD2
clone_size: many
j_call: TRBJ2-3

cdr3_nt: TGTGCCAGCAGGCCCGCCAGGGGTTGGATCTATGGCTACACCTTC
cdr3_aa: CASRPARGWIYGYTF
v_call: TRBV6-1
d_call: NA
clone_size: NA
j_call: TRBJ1-2

cdr3_nt: TGTGCCAGCAGCCAGGGAGGTGGGGCCAACGTCCTGACTTTC
cdr3_aa: CASSQGGGANVLTF
v_call: TRBV3-1
d_call: NA
clone_size: many
j_call: TRBJ2-6

cdr3_nt: TGTGCCAGCAGTTTGGAAGTGAACACTGAAGCTTTCTTT
cdr3_aa: CASSLEVNTEAFF
v_call: TRBV12-3/TRBV12-4
d_call: NA
clone_size: many
j_call: TRBJ1-1

cdr3_nt: TGTGCCAGCAGCTTGGTGGGGGGCCAGGCCTCAGGCCAGTACTTC
cdr3_aa: CASSLVGGQASGQYF
v_call: TRBV5-4
d_call: NA
clone_size: NA
j_call: TRBJ2-5

cdr3_nt: TGTGCCAGCAGCCAAGGAGTTCGTCAGTCCGGCTACGAGCAGTACTTC
cdr3_aa: CASSQGVRQSGYEQYF
v_call: TRBV3-1
d_call: NA
clone_size: many
j_call: TRBJ2-7

cdr3_nt: TGTGCCAGCAGTGCCGGGACCTATTCATACGAGCAGTACTTC
cdr3_aa: CASSAGTYSYEQYF
v_call: TRBV6-1
d_call: NA
clone_size: many
j_call: TRBJ2-7

cdr3_nt: TGTGCCAGCAGCTTAGCTGCCGGGGGCGGGACAGATACGCAGTATTTT
cdr3_aa: CASSLAAGGGTDTQYF
v_call: TRBV11-2
d_call: NA
clone_size: many
j_call: TRBJ2-3

cdr3_nt: TGCAGTGCCCCCCTTCCCAATGGCGGGAGAGGCTACGAGCAGTACTTC
cdr3_aa: CSAPLPNGGRGYEQYF
v_call: TRBV20-1
d_call: TRBD2
clone_size: few
j_call: TRBJ2-7

cdr3_nt: TGCGCCAGCAGCCAAGGCGATGCGGACTTCGGGTGGCACGAGCAGTACTTC
cdr3_aa: CASSQGDADFGWHEQYF
v_call: TRBV4-1
d_call: NA
clone_size: NA
j_call: TRBJ2-7

cdr3_nt: TGTGCCAGCCGAACCCAGCCCCATCAGCAGTGCCAAGAGACCCAGTACTTC
cdr3_aa: CASRTQPHQQCQETQYF
v_call: TRBV6-1
d_call: NA
clone_size: NA
j_call: TRBJ2-5

cdr3_nt: TGTGCCAGCAGCCGGTCGGGGAACAATGAGCAGTTCTTC
cdr3_aa: CASSRSGNNEQFF
v_call: TRBV27
d_call: NA
clone_size: many
j_call: TRBJ2-1

cdr3_nt: TGTGCCAGCTCACCGTCGGAAGGGAACGAGCAGTACTTC
cdr3_aa: CASSPSEGNEQYF
v_call: TRBV18
d_call: NA
clone_size: few
j_call: TRBJ2-7

cdr3_nt: TGTGCCAGCAGCGGCACTTATGGCTACACCTTC
cdr3_aa: CASSGTYGYTF
v_call: TRBV7-9
d_call: NA
clone_size: few
j_call: TRBJ1-2

cdr3_nt: TGTGCCAGCAGCCAAGATCCACAGGTTAACTACGGCTACACCTTC
cdr3_aa: CASSQDPQVNYGYTF
v_call: TRBV4-2
d_call: NA
clone_size: NA
j_call: TRBJ1-2

cdr3_nt: TGCAGTGCTTTTCGGGACAGCAATCAGCCCCAGCATTTT
cdr3_aa: CSAFRDSNQPQHF
v_call: TRBV20-1
d_call: NA
clone_size: few
j_call: TRBJ1-5

cdr3_nt: TGCGCCAGCAAAACGGGCAGTTTTTACACTGAAGCTTTCTTT
cdr3_aa: CASKTGSFYTEAFF
v_call: TRBV5-1
d_call: NA
clone_size: many
j_call: TRBJ1-1

cdr3_nt: TGTGCCAGCAGTGAAGGGGCCATCCAGAGCATTCAGTACTTC
cdr3_aa: CASSEGAIQSIQYF
v_call: TRBV2
d_call: NA
clone_size: many
j_call: TRBJ2-4

cdr3_nt: TGTGCCAGCAGGGCAAGCCAGGACAATGAGCAGTTCTTC
cdr3_aa: CASRASQDNEQFF
v_call: TRBV6-1
d_call: NA
clone_size: NA
j_call: TRBJ2-1

cdr3_nt: TGTGCCAGCAGCTCGAAAAGTCTCGTCTCCTACGAGCAGTACTTC
cdr3_aa: CASSSKSLVSYEQYF
v_call: TRBV7-2
d_call: NA
clone_size: many
j_call: TRBJ2-7

cdr3_nt: TGCAGTGCTAGTAGTCAGGTCGGTGAAGCTTTCTTT
cdr3_aa: CSASSQVGEAFF
v_call: TRBV20-1
d_call: NA
clone_size: many
j_call: TRBJ1-1

cdr3_nt: TGTGCCAGCAGCAAAGAACAGGGATGGAATTCACCCCTCCACTTT
cdr3_aa: CASSKEQGWNSPLHF
v_call: TRBV7-3
d_call: NA
clone_size: many
j_call: TRBJ1-6

cdr3_nt: TGTGCCAGCAGTACTAATGGAAACACCATATATTTT
cdr3_aa: CASSTNGNTIYF
v_call: TRBV2
d_call: NA
clone_size: many
j_call: TRBJ1-3

cdr3_nt: TGTGCCAGTAGGCGTGGTGGCGGTGAAAAACTGTTTTTT
cdr3_aa: CASRRGGGEKLFF
v_call: TRBV19
d_call: NA
clone_size: NA
j_call: TRBJ1-4

cdr3_nt: TGTGCCAGCAGTCGAGGTTCTTCCTACGAGCAGTACTTC
cdr3_aa: CASSRGSSYEQYF
v_call: TRBV2
d_call: NA
clone_size: many
j_call: TRBJ2-7

cdr3_nt: TGCAGTGCTAGAGATCTGGTTAGCGGGAGGGCCTCCTACGAGCAGTACTTC
cdr3_aa: CSARDLVSGRASYEQYF
v_call: TRBV20-1
d_call: TRBD2
clone_size: many
j_call: TRBJ2-7

cdr3_nt: TGCAGTGCCCCGCTGGACAGGGATTTGGGTGAAGCTTTCTTT
cdr3_aa: CSAPLDRDLGEAFF
v_call: TRBV20-1
d_call: TRBD1
clone_size: many
j_call: TRBJ1-1

cdr3_nt: TGCGCCAGCAGGTGGCCAGGGGCCACAGATACGCAGTATTTT
cdr3_aa: CASRWPGATDTQYF
v_call: TRBV10-1
d_call: NA
clone_size: NA
j_call: TRBJ2-3

cdr3_nt: TGTGCCAGCAGCTCCAGGGGGCGCGGTGATGGCTACACCTTC
cdr3_aa: CASSSRGRGDGYTF
v_call: TRBV5-4
d_call: TRBD1
clone_size: NA
j_call: TRBJ1-2

cdr3_nt: TGTGCCAGCAGTTTATATCCAGGGACTCCGGGTTTTGATACGCAGTATTTT
cdr3_aa: CASSLYPGTPGFDTQYF
v_call: TRBV12-3/TRBV12-4
d_call: NA
clone_size: many
j_call: TRBJ2-3

cdr3_nt: TGTGCCAGCAGAACCGGGACAGGAGGGCACAATGAGCAGTTCTTC
cdr3_aa: CASRTGTGGHNEQFF
v_call: TRBV28
d_call: TRBD1
clone_size: many
j_call: TRBJ2-1